This T cell receptor (beta chain) was found in a study of T cells in Graves' hyperthyroidism and ophthalmopathy. Overall study: At initial diagnosis, before any treatment had begun, peripheral blood was obtained. Findings and caveats of the study: Ophthalmopathy was predicted by the model a median of around 5.9 months ahead of onset.

This clonotype was detected many times. Its antigen is undetermined. Germline values: CDR1 SNHLY, CDR2 FYNNEI. The CDR3 consists of 14 residues. V lost 5 bases, J lost 9 bases, and 7 bases stayed unmatched. Regions amplified from RNA transcripts were the TCR beta CDR3 regions. The primer set for the first-round RT-PCR of the TCR CDR3 was HTBI. Each CDR3 protein gets one entry after TCRdb re-called the multiplex PCR reads with MiXCR. This table holds fewer than 500,000 distinct CDR3 sequences, roughly 14% found once. Hyperthyroidism was newly diagnosed in patients aged 18 to 65 (duration under 2 months).

The V gene is TRBV2, the J gene TRBJ1-6; 7 positions agree with TRBD1. The TCR sequence derives from a young man with Graves' hyperthyroidism that later progressed to Graves' ophthalmopathy. Material: blood. The CDR3 here is CASSSDRFGSPLHF. The CDR3 DNA sequence: TGTGCCAGCAGTTCGGACAGGTTCGGTTCACCCCTCCACTTT.